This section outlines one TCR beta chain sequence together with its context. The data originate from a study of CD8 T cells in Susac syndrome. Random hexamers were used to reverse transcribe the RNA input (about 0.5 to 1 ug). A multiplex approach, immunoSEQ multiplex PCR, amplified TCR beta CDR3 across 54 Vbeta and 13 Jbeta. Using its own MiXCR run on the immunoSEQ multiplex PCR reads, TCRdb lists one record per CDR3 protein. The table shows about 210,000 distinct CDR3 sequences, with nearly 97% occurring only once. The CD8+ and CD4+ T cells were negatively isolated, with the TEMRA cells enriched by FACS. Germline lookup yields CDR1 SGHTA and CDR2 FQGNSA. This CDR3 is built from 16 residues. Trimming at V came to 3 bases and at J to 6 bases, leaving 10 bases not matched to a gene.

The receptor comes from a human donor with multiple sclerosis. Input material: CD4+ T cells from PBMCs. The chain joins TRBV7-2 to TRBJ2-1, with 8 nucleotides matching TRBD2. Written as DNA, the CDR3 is TGTGCCAGCAGCTTCGCCCCGGGACTAGGGGTCAATGAGCAGTTCTTC. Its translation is CASSFAPGLGVNEQFF.